The entry that follows covers one TCR beta chain sequence. CDR1 and CDR2 from the germline V gene are SGHTA and FQGNSA. V was clipped by 7 bases and J by 0 bases, with 8 bases between them. The CDR3 runs 13 residues. The data derive from a study of blood T cell repertoires in COVID-19. Clones were read by immunoSEQ multiplex PCR, and TCRdb kept only the in-frame ones, dropping some. There are 35,000 to 50,000 clones in the sample; about four fifths occur only once, and 5.5% to 6.5% lies in the top ten. The sequence came from an elderly woman with acute or convalescent COVID-19. The material sequenced was peripheral blood. The chain is built from TRBV7-2 and TRBJ2-3; D remains unclear. The CDR3 loop reads CASTHSSTDTQYF. As DNA, the CDR3 is TGTGCCAGCACCCATAGTAGCACAGATACGCAGTATTTT.